The sequence of this T cell receptor (beta chain) was determined in a study of T cells expressing NK-cell markers. Study-level information: Sorted CD3+CD56+NKG2C+, CD3+CD56+NKG2C- and CD3+CD56-NKG2C+ T cells provided the TCR beta repertoires. Eight donors were sequenced, of whom seven were HCMV-seropositive, while the remaining one was HCMV-seronegative.

With the 5' RACE reads reprocessed, TCRdb shows one record per CDR3 protein and no DNA. The sample yields about 550,000 distinct CDR3 sequences, of which the top ten take up approximately 3.5%. Regarding the study as a whole: Dominant NKG2C+ clonotype frequencies of about 1.0-8% of CD8+ T cells were measured in 5 or 6 donors.

A word on this clonotype: As yet, its antigen is unknown.

The material sequenced was blood T cells: a sorted CD56 or NKG2C T cell subset, CD4+ or CD8+ T cells, or bulk PBMC T cells (not recorded which). The source of this sequence is a man between 18 and 29 years old in good health.

The CDR3 region is CASSLTTKGGTGYTF. The V and J genes are TRBV27 and TRBJ1-2. The CDR3 is 15 residues long. Germline CDR1 reads MNHEY; CDR2 reads SMNVEV (reference sequence).